This T cell receptor beta chain was sequenced for a study of cytomegalovirus exposure and HLA in healthy donors. Study findings and constraints: Some TCR beta chains (around 160 of them) were listed as cytomegalovirus-associated. A later analysis associated about 18,000 TCR beta sequences with HLA alleles at a 0.05 false discovery rate.

60 Vbeta and 13 Jbeta primers were used in PCR. Clones were sequenced by immunoSEQ multiplex PCR, and TCRdb holds only the in-frame ones, with some missing. The sample shows about 160,000 clones, around four fifths of them seen only once. Remarks on this clone: Its cognate antigen is unknown.

Sequencing was carried out using PBMCs. This receptor was taken from a female donor in good health and CMV-seronegative.

CDR3 amino acids: CAISEAGGIYNEQFF. The CDR3, as DNA: TGTGCCATCAGTGAAGCGGGGGGGATATACAATGAGCAGTTCTTC. The chain joins TRBV10-3 to TRBJ2-1; 10 positions match TRBD2. Germline assignment: CDR1 ENHRY and CDR2 SYGVKD. CDR3 size: 15 residues. J was trimmed by 4 bases and V by 3 bases; bases with no gene match: 3.